This T cell receptor beta chain emerged from a study of cytomegalovirus exposure and HLA in healthy donors. Study context: Inside one of the first data releases sat 80 million to 95 million unique TCRs taken from HLA-typed donors.

Germline V gene lookup returns CDR1 SGHRS and CDR2 YFSETQ. The length of the CDR3 is 14 residues. Study-level results: 87-base-pair reads could not separate some V segments, including TRBV6-2 and TRBV6-3.

In regard to this clone: Its target is not known.

In the PCR, 60 Vbeta and 13 Jbeta primers were used. Clones were read by immunoSEQ multiplex PCR, and TCRdb kept only the in-frame ones, dropping some. Counted here are 180,000 or so clones, approximately 79% occurring once; the ten biggest clones make up around an eighth. V usage is TRBV5-1 and J usage is TRBJ2-5, with 8 bases lining up with TRBD1. The closer fit of TRBJ2-7 to the DNA end suggests the J call may be wrong. The source is a man aged 45 to 65 in good health and CMV-seropositive. The specimen was PBMCs. Here the CDR3 DNA reads TGCGCCAGCAGCTTAGACAGGGGATTCGACGAGCAGTACTTC. Its protein is CASSLDRGFDEQYF.